This paragraph covers one TCR beta chain sequence. Its antigen is still unknown. This entry is derived from a study of T cell responses to AZD1222 COVID-19 vaccine. This table comes from immunoSEQ multiplex PCR, and its TCRdb copy is limited to in-frame clones, with some not included. The table includes roughly 200,000 clones, 90% to 95% detected once. This CDR3 contains 14 residues. Per the germline V gene, CDR1 is SGHNT and CDR2 is YYREEE (reference sequence). Trimming removed 4 bases from V and 2 bases from J; junction bases left unmatched: 6. Study-wide findings and caveats: Only a handful of individuals given AZD1222 were seropositive at baseline. Donors were largely white British and mainly female; clonal diversity was possibly underestimated. Spike-specific TCR repertoires showed rising breadth and depth after two AZD1222 doses.

V usage is TRBV5-4 and J usage is TRBJ2-7, with 7 nucleotides matching TRBD1. This TCR was recovered from an adult who received the MenACWY meningococcal vaccine as a control. This specimen consisted of peripheral blood, obtained 28 days after the second dose of the MenACWY control vaccine. CDR3 protein: CASSRGQATYEQYF. The CDR3, as DNA: TGTGCCAGCAGCCGAGGACAGGCCACCTACGAGCAGTACTTC.